This T cell receptor beta chain was recorded in a study of shared T cell receptors in the human thymus. The CDR3 length is 14 residues. Germline CDR1 is SEHNR and CDR2 is FQNEAQ (reference sequence). Trimming cost V 1 base and J 7 bases, with 13 bases left between them. Measured with immunoSEQ multiplex PCR; TCRdb has only the in-frame clones, and not every one. The sample consists of some 660,000 clones, 87% of them appearing once. The same specimen was also included in a second study, on human thymus T cells. That paper states: Resected material from corrective heart surgery provided the thymus tissue analysed. What appeared biased in thymic and blood repertoires was the usage of V and J genes. Unrelated individuals reportedly shared highly overlapping thymic TCR repertoires.

This receptor was obtained from a boy younger than two with a congenital heart defect. The sample taken for sequencing was thymocytes. The rearrangement links TRBV7-9 to TRBJ1-2, with a tentative D call TRBD1 (5 bases). Here the CDR3 reads CASSLVRGGFGYTF. DNA of the CDR3: TGTGCCAGCAGCTTAGTTAGGGGTGGATTTGGCTACACCTTC.